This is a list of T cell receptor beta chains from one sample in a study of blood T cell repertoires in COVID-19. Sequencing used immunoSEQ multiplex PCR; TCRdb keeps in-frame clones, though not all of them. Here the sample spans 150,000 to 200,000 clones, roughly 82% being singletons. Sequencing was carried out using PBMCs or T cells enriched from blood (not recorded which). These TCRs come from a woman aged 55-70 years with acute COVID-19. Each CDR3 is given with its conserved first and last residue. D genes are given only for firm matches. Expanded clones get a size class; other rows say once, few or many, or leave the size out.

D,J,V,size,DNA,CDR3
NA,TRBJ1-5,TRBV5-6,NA,TGTGCCAGCAGCTTGCTTGTAATGTCAGGAGGTCAGCCCCAGCATTTT,CASSLLVMSGGQPQHF
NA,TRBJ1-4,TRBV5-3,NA,TGTGCCAGAAGCTTTAACAGAGCTCCCCATCCATCAGGGGAAAAACTGTTTTTT,CARSFNRAPHPSGEKLFF
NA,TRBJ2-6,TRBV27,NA,TGTGCCAGCAGTTTGGGAGCGCCTGGGGCCAACGTCCTGACTTTC,CASSLGAPGANVLTF
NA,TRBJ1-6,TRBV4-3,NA,TGCGCCAGCAGCCAAGACAACCCGCGCAGGGCTGATGATTCACCCCTCCACTTT,CASSQDNPRRADDSPLHF
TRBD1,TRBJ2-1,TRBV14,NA,TGTGCCAGCAGCCAAGCGGCAGGGGGTATGAAGGAGCAGTTCTTC,CASSQAAGGMKEQFF
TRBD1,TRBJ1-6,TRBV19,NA,TGTGCCAGTAGCCTAAGACAGGGGATGACACCCCTCCACTTT,CASSLRQGMTPLHF
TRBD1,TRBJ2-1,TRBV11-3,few,TGTGCCAGCAGCTTAGACGGACAGGGGGCCTACAATGAGCAGTTCTTC,CASSLDGQGAYNEQFF
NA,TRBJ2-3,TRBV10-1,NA,TGCGCCAGCAGTGAGTCGATAGTATCAGATACGCAGTATTTT,CASSESIVSDTQYF
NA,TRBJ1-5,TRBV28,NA,TGTGCCAGCAGTTCCTCCACAGGTAGCAATCAGCCCCAGCATTTT,CASSSSTGSNQPQHF
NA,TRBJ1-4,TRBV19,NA,TGTGCCAGTAAAACAGGACATGAAGTGGAAAAACTGTTTTTT,CASKTGHEVEKLFF
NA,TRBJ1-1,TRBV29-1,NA,TGCAGCGCAACGGGACACCTGAACACTGAAGCTTTCTTT,CSATGHLNTEAFF
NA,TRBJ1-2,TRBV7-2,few,TGTGCCAGCAGCTCTTCCACAGGGTCCTCCTATGGCTACACCTTC,CASSSSTGSSYGYTF
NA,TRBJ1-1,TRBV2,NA,TGTGCCAGCAGTTTAGGACAATTGAACACTGAAGCTTTCTTT,CASSLGQLNTEAFF
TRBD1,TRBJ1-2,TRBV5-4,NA,TGTGCCAGCAGCACGGGACAGCGAGATGGCTACACCTTC,CASSTGQRDGYTF
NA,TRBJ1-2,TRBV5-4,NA,TGTGCCAGCAGCGCCCGGGACACTCAAAACTATGGCTACACCTTC,CASSARDTQNYGYTF
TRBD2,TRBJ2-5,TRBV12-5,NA,TGTGCTAGTGCCTTGGGGGGGGTGTGGGAGACCCAGTACTTC,CASALGGVWETQYF
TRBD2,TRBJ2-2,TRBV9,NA,TGTGCCAGCACCGCAGCCGGACTAGCGACCGGGGAGCTGTTTTTT,CASTAAGLATGELFF
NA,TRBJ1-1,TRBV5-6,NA,TGTGCCAGCAGCTTGGTGGGGGCCGGCCAGTCGCGTAGTGAAGCTTTCTTT,CASSLVGAGQSRSEAFF
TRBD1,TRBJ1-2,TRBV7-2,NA,TGTGCCAGCAGCTTATTAACAGGGGGCAGAGGCTACACCTTC,CASSLLTGGRGYTF
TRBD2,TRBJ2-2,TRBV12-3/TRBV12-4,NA,TGTACGAGCGGGAGGGCCCCCACCGGGGAGCTGTTTTTT,CTSGRAPTGELFF
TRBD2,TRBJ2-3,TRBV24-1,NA,TGTGCCACCAGTGATTTGACTAGCGGGAAAGTCACAGATACGCAGTATTTT,CATSDLTSGKVTDTQYF
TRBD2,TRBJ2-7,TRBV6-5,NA,TGTGCCAGCAGTTACTCATCGGCTAGCGGTTCCTACGAGCAGTACTTC,CASSYSSASGSYEQYF
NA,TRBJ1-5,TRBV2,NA,TGTGCCAGCAGCGAGGACAGACCAAATCAGCCCCAGCATTTT,CASSEDRPNQPQHF
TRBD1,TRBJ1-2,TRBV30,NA,TGTGCCAGGGACAGGGCCTATGGCTACACCTTC,CARDRAYGYTF